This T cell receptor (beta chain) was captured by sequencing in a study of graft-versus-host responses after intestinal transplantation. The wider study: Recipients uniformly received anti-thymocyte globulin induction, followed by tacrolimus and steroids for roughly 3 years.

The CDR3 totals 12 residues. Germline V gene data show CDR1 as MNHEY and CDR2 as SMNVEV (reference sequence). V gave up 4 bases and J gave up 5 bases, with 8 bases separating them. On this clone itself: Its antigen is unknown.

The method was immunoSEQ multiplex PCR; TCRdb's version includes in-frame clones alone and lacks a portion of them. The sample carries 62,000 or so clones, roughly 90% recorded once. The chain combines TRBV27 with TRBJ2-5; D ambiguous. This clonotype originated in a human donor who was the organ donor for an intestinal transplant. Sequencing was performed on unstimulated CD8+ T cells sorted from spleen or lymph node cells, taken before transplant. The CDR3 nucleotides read TGTGCCAGCAGTTCACCACAGGAGACCCAGTACTTC. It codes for CASSSPQETQYF.